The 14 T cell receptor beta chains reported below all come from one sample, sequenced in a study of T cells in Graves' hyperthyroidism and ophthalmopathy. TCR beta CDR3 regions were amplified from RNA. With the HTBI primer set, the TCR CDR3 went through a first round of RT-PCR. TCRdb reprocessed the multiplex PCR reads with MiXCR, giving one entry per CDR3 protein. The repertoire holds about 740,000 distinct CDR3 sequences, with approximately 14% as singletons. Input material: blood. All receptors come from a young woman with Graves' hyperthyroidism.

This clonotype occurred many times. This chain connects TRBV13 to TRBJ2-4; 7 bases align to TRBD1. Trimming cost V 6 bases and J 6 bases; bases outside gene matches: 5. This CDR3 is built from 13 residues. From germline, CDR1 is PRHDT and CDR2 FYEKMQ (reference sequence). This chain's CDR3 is CASRRTGLNIQYF. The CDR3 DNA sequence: TGTGCCAGCAGGAGGACAGGTTTAAACATTCAGTACTTC. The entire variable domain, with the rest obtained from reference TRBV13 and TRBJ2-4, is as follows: AAGVIQSPRHLIKEKRETATLKCYPIPRHDTVYWYQQGPGQDPQFLISFYEKMQSDKGSIPDRFSAQQFSDYHSELNMSSLELGDSALYFCASRRTGLNIQYFGAGTRLSVL.

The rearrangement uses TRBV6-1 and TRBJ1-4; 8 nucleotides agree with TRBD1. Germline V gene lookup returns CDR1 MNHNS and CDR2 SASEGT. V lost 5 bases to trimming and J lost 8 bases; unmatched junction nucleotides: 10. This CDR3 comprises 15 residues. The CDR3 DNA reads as TGTGCCAGCAGTCCGGACAGGGATCATGGCGAAAAACTGTTTTTT. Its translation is CASSPDRDHGEKLFF.

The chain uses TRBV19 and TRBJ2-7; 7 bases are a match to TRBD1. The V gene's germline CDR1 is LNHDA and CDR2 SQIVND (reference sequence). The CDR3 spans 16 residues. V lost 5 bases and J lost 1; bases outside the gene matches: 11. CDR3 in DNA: TGTGCCAGTAGTTGGGACAGCTCGAGCGTTTCCTACGAGCAGTACTTC. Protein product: CASSWDSSSVSYEQYF.

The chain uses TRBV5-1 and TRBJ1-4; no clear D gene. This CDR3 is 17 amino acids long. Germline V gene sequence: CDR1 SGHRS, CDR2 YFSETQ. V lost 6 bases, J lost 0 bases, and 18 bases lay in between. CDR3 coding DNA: TGCGCCAGCAACAAAGGGATAGCATCTTCAACTAATGAAAAACTGTTTTTT. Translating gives CASNKGIASSTNEKLFF.

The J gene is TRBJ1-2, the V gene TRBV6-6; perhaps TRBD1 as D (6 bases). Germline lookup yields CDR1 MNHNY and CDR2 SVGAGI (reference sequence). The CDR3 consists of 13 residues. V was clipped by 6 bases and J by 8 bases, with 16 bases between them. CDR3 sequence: CASSYGGAQGYTF. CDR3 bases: TGTGCCAGCAGCTACGGGGGGGCGCAAGGCTACACCTTC.

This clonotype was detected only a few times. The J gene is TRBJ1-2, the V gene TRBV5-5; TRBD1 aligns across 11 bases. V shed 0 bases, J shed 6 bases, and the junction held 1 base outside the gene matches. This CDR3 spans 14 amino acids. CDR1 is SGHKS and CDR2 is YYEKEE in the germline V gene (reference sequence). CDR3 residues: CASSLGTGGNGYTF. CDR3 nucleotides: TGTGCCAGCAGCTTGGGGACAGGGGGCAATGGCTACACCTTC.

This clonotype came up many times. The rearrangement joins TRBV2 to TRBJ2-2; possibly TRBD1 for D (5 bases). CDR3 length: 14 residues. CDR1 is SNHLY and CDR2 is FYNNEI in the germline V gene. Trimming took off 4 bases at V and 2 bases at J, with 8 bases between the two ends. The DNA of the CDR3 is TGTGCCAGCAGTGCAAGGGGTAACACCGGGGAGCTGTTTTTT. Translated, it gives CASSARGNTGELFF.

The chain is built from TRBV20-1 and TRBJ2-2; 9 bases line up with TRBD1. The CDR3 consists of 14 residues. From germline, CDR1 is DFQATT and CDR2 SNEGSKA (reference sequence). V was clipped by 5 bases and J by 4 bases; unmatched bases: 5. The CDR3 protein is CSAFETGGTGELFF. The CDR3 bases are TGCAGTGCTTTTGAGACAGGGGGCACCGGGGAGCTGTTTTTT.

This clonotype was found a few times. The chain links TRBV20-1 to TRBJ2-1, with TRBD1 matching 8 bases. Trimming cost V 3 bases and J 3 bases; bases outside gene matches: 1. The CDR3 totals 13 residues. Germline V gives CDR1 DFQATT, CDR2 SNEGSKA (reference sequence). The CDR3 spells CSARGQVYNEQFF. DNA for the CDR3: TGCAGTGCTAGGGGACAGGTCTACAATGAGCAGTTCTTC.

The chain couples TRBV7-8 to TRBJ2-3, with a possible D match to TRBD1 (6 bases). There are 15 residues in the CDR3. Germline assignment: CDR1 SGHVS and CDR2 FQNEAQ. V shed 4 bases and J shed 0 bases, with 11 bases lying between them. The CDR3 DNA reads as TGTGCCAGCAGCTCTGACAGGTTAAGCACAGATACGCAGTATTTT. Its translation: CASSSDRLSTDTQYF.

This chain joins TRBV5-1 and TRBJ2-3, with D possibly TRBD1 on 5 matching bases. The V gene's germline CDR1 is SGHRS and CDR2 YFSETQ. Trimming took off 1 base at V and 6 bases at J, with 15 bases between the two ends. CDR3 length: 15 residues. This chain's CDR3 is CASSLLFPDTDTQYF. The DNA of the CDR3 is TGCGCCAGCAGCTTGCTTTTCCCGGACACCGATACGCAGTATTTT.

The CDR3 is CASSLGMTDFTDTQYF. CDR3 sequence (DNA): TGTGCCAGCAGCTTGGGGATGACAGATTTCACAGATACGCAGTATTTT. This chain links TRBV7-9 with TRBJ2-3; a possible D gene is TRBD1 (5 bases). The CDR3 is 16 amino acids. CDR1 and CDR2 (germline): SEHNR, FQNEAQ (reference sequence). Trimming stripped 3 bases from V and 2 bases from J, with 15 bases between.

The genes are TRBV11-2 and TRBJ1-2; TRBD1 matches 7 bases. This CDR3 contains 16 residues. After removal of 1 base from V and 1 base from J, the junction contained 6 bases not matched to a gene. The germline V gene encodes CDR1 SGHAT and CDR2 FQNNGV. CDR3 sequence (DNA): TGTGCCAGCAGCTTAGGGGGACAGAGGCTTAACTATGGCTACACCTTC. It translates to CASSLGGQRLNYGYTF.

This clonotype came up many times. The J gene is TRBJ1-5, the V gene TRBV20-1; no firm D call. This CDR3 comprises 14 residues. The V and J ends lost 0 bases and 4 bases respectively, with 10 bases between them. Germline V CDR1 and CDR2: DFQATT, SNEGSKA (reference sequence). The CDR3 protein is CSARDWQKNQPQHF. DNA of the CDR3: TGCAGTGCTAGAGATTGGCAGAAGAATCAGCCCCAGCATTTT.